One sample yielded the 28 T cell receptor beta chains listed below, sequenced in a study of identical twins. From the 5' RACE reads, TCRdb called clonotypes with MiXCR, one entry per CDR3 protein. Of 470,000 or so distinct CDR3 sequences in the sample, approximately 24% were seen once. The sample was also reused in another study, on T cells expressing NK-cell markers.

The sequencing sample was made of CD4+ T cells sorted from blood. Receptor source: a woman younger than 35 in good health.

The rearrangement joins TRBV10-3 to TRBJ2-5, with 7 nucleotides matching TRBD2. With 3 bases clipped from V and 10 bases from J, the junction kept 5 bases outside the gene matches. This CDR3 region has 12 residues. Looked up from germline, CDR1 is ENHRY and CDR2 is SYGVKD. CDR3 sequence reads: CAISDLADVQYF. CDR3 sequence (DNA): TGTGCCATCAGTGACCTAGCGGACGTCCAGTACTTC.

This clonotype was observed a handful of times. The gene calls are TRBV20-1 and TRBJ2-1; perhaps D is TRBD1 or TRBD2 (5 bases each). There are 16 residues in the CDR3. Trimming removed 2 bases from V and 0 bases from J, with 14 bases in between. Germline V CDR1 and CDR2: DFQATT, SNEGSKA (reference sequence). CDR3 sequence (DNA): TGCAGTGCTAGATGGGGCGGGCCGAGCTCCTACAATGAGCAGTTCTTC. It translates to CSARWGGPSSYNEQFF.

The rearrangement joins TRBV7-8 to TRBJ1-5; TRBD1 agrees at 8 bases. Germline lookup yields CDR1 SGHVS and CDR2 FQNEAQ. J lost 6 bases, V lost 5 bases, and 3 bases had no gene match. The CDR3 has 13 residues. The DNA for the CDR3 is TGTGCCAGCAGCGCGACAGGGGTTCAGCCCCAGCATTTT. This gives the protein CASSATGVQPQHF.

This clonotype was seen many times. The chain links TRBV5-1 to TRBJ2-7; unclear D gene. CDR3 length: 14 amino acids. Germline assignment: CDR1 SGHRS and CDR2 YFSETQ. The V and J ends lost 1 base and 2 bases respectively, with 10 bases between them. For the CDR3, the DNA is TGCGCCAGCAGCTTGAGTACCGGTCCCTACGAGCAGTACTTC. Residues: CASSLSTGPYEQYF.

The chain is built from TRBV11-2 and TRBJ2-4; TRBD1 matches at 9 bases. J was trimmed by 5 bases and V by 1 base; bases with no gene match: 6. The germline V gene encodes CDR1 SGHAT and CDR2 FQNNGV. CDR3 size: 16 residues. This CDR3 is CASSLGGTGGQNIQYF. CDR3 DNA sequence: TGTGCCAGCAGCTTAGGCGGTACAGGGGGCCAAAACATTCAGTACTTC.

CDR3 nucleotide sequence: TGTGCCAGCAGCTTAGATCGGGGACAGGGGTATGCAGAGACCCAGTACTTC. As protein: CASSLDRGQGYAETQYF. V is TRBV11-3 and J is TRBJ2-5, with 10 bases aligning to TRBD1. The V segment lost 0 bases and the J segment 4 bases; nucleotides outside the gene matches: 8. Germline CDR1 reads SGHNT; CDR2 reads YENEEA. CDR3 length: 17 residues.

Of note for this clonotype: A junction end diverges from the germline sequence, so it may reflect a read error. CDR3 DNA sequence: TGTGCCAGCATCCAAGCTAATAATTCACCCCTCCACTTT. Its protein is CASIQANNSPLHF. This rearrangement joins TRBV3-1 to TRBJ1-6; no firm D call. There are 13 residues in the CDR3. From germline, CDR1 is LGHDT and CDR2 YNNKEL (reference sequence). The full variable domain, rest sourced from reference TRBV3-1 and TRBJ1-6, is DTAVSQTPKYLVTQMGNDKSIKCEQNLGHDTMYWYKQDSKKFLKIMFSYNNKELIINETVPNRFSPKSPDKAHLNLHINSLELGDSAVYFCASIQANNSPLHFGNGTRLTVT.

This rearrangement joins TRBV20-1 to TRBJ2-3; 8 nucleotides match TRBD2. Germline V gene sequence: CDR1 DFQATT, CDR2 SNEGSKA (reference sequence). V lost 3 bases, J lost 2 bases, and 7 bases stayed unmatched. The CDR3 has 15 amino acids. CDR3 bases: TGCAGTGCTAGTCGGGGGGGGCTTGTCACAGATACGCAGTATTTT. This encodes CSASRGGLVTDTQYF.

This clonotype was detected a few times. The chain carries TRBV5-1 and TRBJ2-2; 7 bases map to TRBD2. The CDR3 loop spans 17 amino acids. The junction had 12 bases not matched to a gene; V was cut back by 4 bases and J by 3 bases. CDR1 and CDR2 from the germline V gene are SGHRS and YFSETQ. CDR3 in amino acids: CASSPLGREIDTGELFF. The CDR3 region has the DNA TGCGCCAGCAGCCCGTTGGGGCGGGAGATCGACACCGGGGAGCTGTTTTTT. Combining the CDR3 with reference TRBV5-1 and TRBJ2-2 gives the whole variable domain KAGVTQTPRYLIKTRGQQVTLSCSPISGHRSVSWYQQTPGQGLQFLFEYFSETQRNKGNFPGRFSGRQFSNSRSEMNVSTLELGDSALYLCASSPLGREIDTGELFFGEGSRLTVL.

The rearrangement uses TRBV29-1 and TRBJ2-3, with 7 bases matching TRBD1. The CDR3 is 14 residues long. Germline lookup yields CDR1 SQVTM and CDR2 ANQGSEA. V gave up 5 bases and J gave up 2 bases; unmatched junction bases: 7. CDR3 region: CSVSRQGATDTQYF. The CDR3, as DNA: TGCAGCGTTTCCCGACAGGGAGCCACAGATACGCAGTATTTT.

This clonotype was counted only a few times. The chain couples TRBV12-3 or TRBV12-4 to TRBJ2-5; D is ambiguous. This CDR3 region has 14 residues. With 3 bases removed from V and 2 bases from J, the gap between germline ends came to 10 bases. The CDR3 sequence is CASSFQRPQETQYF. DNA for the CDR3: TGTGCCAGCAGTTTTCAGCGCCCGCAAGAGACCCAGTACTTC.

For the CDR3, the DNA is TGTGCCAGCAGCCCACCTTCCTTTGGGACGGTTTACAATGAGCAGTTCTTC. The encoded protein is CASSPPSFGTVYNEQFF. The chain joins TRBV5-6 to TRBJ2-1; TRBD1 or TRBD2 may be the D gene (5 bases each). The germline CDR1 and CDR2 sequences are SGHDT and YYEEEE. This CDR3 region has 17 residues. V lost 4 bases, J lost 4 bases, and 21 bases lay in between.

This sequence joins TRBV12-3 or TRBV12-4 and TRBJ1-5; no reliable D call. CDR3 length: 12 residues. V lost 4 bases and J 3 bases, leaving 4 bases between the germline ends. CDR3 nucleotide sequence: TGTGCCAGCAGTTGGTACAATCAGCCCCAGCATTTT. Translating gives CASSWYNQPQHF.

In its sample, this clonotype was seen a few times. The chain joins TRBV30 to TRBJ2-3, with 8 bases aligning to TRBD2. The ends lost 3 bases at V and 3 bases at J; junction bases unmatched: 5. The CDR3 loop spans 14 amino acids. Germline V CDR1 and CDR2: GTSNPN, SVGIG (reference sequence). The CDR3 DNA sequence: TGTGCCTGGAGGAAAAGCGGGAGAACAGATACGCAGTATTTT. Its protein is CAWRKSGRTDTQYF.

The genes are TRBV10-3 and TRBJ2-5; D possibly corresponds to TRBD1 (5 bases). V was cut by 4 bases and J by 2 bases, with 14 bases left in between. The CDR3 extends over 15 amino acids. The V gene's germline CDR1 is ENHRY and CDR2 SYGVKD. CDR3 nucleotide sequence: TGTGCCATCAGTGCAGGGCAGCCTTTACAAGAGACCCAGTACTTC. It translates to CAISAGQPLQETQYF.

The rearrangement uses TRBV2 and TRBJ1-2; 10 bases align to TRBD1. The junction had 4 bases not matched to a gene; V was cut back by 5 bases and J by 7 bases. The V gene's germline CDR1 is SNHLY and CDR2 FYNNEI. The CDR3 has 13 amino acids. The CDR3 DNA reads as TGTGCCAGCAGTAAGAGGACAGGGGGTGGCTACACCTTC. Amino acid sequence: CASSKRTGGGYTF.

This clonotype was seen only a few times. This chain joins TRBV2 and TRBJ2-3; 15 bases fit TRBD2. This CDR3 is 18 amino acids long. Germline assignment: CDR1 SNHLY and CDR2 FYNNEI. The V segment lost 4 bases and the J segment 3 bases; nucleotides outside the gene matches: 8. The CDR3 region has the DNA TGTGCCAGCAGTGCCGTCTGGACTAGCGGGGGGGCGACAGATACGCAGTATTTT. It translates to CASSAVWTSGGATDTQYF. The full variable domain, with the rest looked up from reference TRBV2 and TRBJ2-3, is EPEVTQTPSHQVTQMGQEVILRCVPISNHLYFYWYRQILGQKVEFLVSFYNNEISEKSEIFDDQFSVERPDGSNFTLKIRSTKLEDSAMYFCASSAVWTSGGATDTQYFGPGTRLTVL.

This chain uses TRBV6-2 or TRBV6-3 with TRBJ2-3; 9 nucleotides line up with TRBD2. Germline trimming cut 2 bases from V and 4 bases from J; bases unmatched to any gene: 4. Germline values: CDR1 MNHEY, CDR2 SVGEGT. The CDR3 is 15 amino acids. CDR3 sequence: CASSYQGTSPDTQYF. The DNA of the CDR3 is TGTGCCAGCAGTTACCAGGGGACTAGCCCAGATACGCAGTATTTT.

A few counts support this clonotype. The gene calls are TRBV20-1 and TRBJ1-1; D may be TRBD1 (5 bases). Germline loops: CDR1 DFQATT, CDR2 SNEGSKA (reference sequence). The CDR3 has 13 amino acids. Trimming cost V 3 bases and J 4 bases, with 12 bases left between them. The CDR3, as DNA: TGCAGTGCTAGGGCGGGGCGCGGCACTGAAGCTTTCTTT. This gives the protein CSARAGRGTEAFF.

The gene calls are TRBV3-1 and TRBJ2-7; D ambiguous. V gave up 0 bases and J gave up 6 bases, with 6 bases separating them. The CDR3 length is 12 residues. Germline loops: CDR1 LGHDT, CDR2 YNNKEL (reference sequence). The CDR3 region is CASSQEVGEQYF. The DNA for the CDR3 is TGTGCCAGCAGCCAAGAAGTTGGCGAGCAGTACTTC.

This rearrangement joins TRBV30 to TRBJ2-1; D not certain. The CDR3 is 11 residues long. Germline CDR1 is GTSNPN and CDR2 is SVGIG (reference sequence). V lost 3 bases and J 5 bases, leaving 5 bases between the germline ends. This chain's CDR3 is CAWRFDNEQFF. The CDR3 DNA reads TGTGCCTGGAGGTTCGACAATGAGCAGTTCTTC. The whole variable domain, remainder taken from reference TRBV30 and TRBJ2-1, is SQTIHQWPATLVQPVGSPLSLECTVEGTSNPNLYWYRQAAGRGLQLLFYSVGIGQISSEVPQNLSASRPQDRQFILSSKKLLLSDSGFYLCAWRFDNEQFFGPGTRLTVL.

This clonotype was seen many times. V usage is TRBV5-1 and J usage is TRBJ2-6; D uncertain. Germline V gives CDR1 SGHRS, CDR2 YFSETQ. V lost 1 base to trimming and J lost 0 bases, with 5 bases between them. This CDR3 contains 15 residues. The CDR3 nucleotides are TGCGCCAGCAGCTTGCTGGGCTCTGGGGCCAACGTCCTGACTTTC. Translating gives CASSLLGSGANVLTF.

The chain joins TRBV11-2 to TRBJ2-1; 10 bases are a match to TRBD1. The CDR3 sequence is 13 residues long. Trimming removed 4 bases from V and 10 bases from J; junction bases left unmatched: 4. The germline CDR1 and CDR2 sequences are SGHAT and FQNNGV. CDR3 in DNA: TGTGCCAGCAGCTGGGGGACAGGGGCGGAGCAGTTCTTC. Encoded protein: CASSWGTGAEQFF.

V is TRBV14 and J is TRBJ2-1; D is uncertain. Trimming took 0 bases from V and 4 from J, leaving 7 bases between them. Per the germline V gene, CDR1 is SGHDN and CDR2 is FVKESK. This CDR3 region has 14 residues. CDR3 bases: TGTGCCAGCAGCCAAGAATCCATGTACAATGAGCAGTTCTTC. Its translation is CASSQESMYNEQFF.

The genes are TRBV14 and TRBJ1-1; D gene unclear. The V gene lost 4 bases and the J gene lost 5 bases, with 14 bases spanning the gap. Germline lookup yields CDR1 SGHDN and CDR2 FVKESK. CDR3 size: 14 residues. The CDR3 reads CASSLDWGETEAFF. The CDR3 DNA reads TGTGCCAGCAGCCTTGATTGGGGTGAGACTGAAGCTTTCTTT.

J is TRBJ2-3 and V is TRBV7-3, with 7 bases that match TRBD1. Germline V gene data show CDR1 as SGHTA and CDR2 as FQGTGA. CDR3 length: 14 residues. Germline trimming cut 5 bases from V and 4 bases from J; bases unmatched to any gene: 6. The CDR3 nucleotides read TGTGCCAGCAGCCAAAATCAGGGGGCAGATACGCAGTATTTT. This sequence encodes CASSQNQGADTQYF.

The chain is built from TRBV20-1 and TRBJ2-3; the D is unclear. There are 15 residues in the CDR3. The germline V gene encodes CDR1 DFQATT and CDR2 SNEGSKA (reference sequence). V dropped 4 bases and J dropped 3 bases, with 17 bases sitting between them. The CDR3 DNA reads TGCAGTGCTACCCAGCTGTTACCATATACAGATACGCAGTATTTT. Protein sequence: CSATQLLPYTDTQYF.

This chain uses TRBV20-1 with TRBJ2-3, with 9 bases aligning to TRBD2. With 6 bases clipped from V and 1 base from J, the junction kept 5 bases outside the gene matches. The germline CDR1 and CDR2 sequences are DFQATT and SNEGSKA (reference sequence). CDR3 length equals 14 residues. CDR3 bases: TGCAGTGCGCCTCGGACTAGCGGCACAGATACGCAGTATTTT. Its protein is CSAPRTSGTDTQYF.